The sequence of this TCR beta chain was determined in a study of beta chain features in type 1 diabetes. Study-level information: Healthy donors, compared against patients, showed similar age, gender and cell yields.

About this clone itself: Its antigen remains unknown.

There are 15 residues in the CDR3. The ends were cut back, 11 bases at V and 1 base at J, with 19 bases in the middle. cDNA synthesis used the whole RNA isolate, giving expressed TCRB sequences. Roughly 3.5 million reads per sample on average were obtained from naive, central memory and regulatory T cell samples. Using immunoSEQ multiplex PCR, the repertoire was profiled, and TCRdb retains in-frame clones only, with some absent. The table includes approximately 120,000 clones, around 15% detected once. Study-wide results and limits: Type 1 diabetes patients had TCRB CDR3s that were shorter (moderately but significantly so) in all four CD4+ subsets.

The V call is TRBV23-1, the J call TRBJ2-3, with TRBD2 as a possible D gene (6 bases). TRBV23-1 is placed among ORFs of uncertain function. The receptor was derived from a man aged 18 to 35 with type 1 diabetes. The specimen was central memory CD4+ T cells from blood. CDR3 sequence: CAPSRRDCGTDTQYF. CDR3 in DNA: TGCGCCCCATCCAGGAGGGACTGCGGCACAGATACGCAGTATTTT.